The 27 T cell receptor beta chains reported below all come from one sample, sequenced in a study of cytomegalovirus exposure and HLA in healthy donors. Sequencing was performed with immunoSEQ multiplex PCR; in TCRdb, only in-frame clones are kept and a portion is missing. This sample has roughly 310,000 clones, with 88% found just once. The sequencing sample was made of PBMCs. The receptors stem from a man in his thirties or forties in good health and CMV-seronegative.

The CDR3 here is CASRETYRVSDQPQHF. The CDR3 DNA follows: TGTGCCAGTAGGGAAACATACAGGGTTTCGGATCAGCCCCAGCATTTT. The V gene is TRBV19, the J gene TRBJ1-5, with a possible D match to TRBD1 (6 bases). CDR1 is LNHDA and CDR2 is SQIVND in the germline V gene (reference sequence). V was pared by 6 bases and J by 5 bases, with 20 bases between. This CDR3 contains 16 residues.

This clone is a singleton in its sample. This chain uses TRBV19 with TRBJ1-2; TRBD1 aligns across 7 bases. The ends lost 6 bases at V and 2 bases at J; junction bases unmatched: 18. This CDR3 has 18 residues. The germline V gene encodes CDR1 LNHDA and CDR2 SQIVND (reference sequence). In DNA, the CDR3 is TGTGCCAGTAGAACGAACCCGGGACAGCGGGTATTAAACTATGGCTACACCTTC. Residues: CASRTNPGQRVLNYGYTF.

This chain uses TRBV6-5 with TRBJ2-7; 8 nucleotides line up with TRBD1. The length of the CDR3 is 13 residues. V dropped 3 bases and J dropped 6; count of bases not matched to a gene: 4. Per the germline V gene, CDR1 is MNHEY and CDR2 is SVGAGI. The CDR3 DNA is TGTGCCAGCAGTTATTCGGACAGGGCCGAGCAGTACTTC. The encoded protein is CASSYSDRAEQYF.

Only one count was recorded for this clone. The gene calls are TRBV5-4 and TRBJ1-3; D uncertain. Per the germline V gene, CDR1 is SGHNT and CDR2 is YYREEE (reference sequence). V shed 1 base and J shed 1 base, with 9 bases lying between them. The CDR3 length is 15 residues. This CDR3 reads CASSLKIGSGNTIYF. DNA for the CDR3: TGTGCCAGCAGCTTGAAGATCGGGTCTGGAAACACCATATATTTT.

Of note for this clone: The germline gene is not matched at one end of the junction; a read error may be the cause. The rearrangement uses TRBV5-1 and TRBJ1-1, with D maybe TRBD1 (5 bases). CDR3 length: 14 amino acids. Germline V CDR1 and CDR2: SGHRS, YFSETQ. CDR3: CASSLVPGNPEAFF. CDR3 nucleotides: TGCGCCAGCAGCTTGGTTCCAGGGAACCCTGAAGCTTTCTTT.

CDR3 bases: TGTGCCAGCAGCCCCCGATCCAGGGGGGTCGGGGAGCTGTTTTTT. Translated, it gives CASSPRSRGVGELFF. The J gene is TRBJ2-2, the V gene TRBV5-6, with D possibly being TRBD1 (7 bases). The CDR3 has 15 residues. Trimming removed 4 bases at V and 7 bases at J, with 17 bases between. Per the germline V gene, CDR1 is SGHDT and CDR2 is YYEEEE. Full variable domain (outside the CDR3, taken from reference TRBV5-6 and TRBJ2-2): DAGVTQSPTHLIKTRGQQVTLRCSPKSGHDTVSWYQQALGQGPQFIFQYYEEEERQRGNFPDRFSGHQFPNYSSELNVNALLLGDSALYLCASSPRSRGVGELFFGEGSRLTVL.

The V gene is TRBV7-8, the J gene TRBJ2-2; D possibly corresponds to TRBD2 (5 bases). CDR3 length equals 15 residues. Between the trimmed V and J ends, which lost 1 base and 2 bases, there was a span of 8 bases. CDR1 is SGHVS and CDR2 is FQNEAQ in the germline V gene. CDR3 nucleotide sequence: TGTGCCAGCAGCTTAGGAGGAGGTAACACCGGGGAGCTGTTTTTT. Encoded protein: CASSLGGGNTGELFF.

The gene calls are TRBV15 and TRBJ1-3; 7 bases agree with TRBD1. Per the germline V gene, CDR1 is LNHNV and CDR2 is YYDKDF (reference sequence). Losses at the gene ends were 0 bases for V and 2 bases for J; bases not matched to a gene: 7. The CDR3 contains 17 residues. In DNA form, the CDR3 reads TGTGCCACCAGCAGAGATAAGACAGGGCTTCCTGGAAACACCATATATTTT. It yields the protein CATSRDKTGLPGNTIYF.

The chain recombines TRBV4-1 with TRBJ1-3; 10 bases map to TRBD1. The CDR3 has 17 amino acids. V shed 0 bases and J 2 bases; nucleotides not matched to a gene: 4. Germline loops: CDR1 MGHRA, CDR2 YSYEKL. In DNA form, the CDR3 reads TGCGCCAGCAGCCAAGATGGGACAGGGGATGCTGGAAACACCATATATTTT. As protein: CASSQDGTGDAGNTIYF.

This chain connects TRBV15 to TRBJ1-2; 10 bases align to TRBD1. The CDR3 is 16 amino acids. Germline-derived CDR1 and CDR2 are LNHNV and YYDKDF (reference sequence). Trimming took 4 bases from V and 4 from J; bases not matched to a gene: 9. CDR3 in DNA: TGTGCCACCAGCATGGGGGGACAGGGGAAAGGCTATGGCTACACCTTC. It is translated as CATSMGGQGKGYGYTF.

The rearrangement uses TRBV9 and TRBJ1-2; 8 bases are a match to TRBD1. The J segment lost 4 bases and the V segment lost 0 bases, leaving 5 bases of the junction unmatched. The CDR3 sequence is 15 residues long. Germline V gene sequence: CDR1 SGDLS, CDR2 YYNGEE. The CDR3 coding sequence is TGTGCCAGCAGCGTAGAAGACAGGGGAACCTATGGCTACACCTTC. Translation: CASSVEDRGTYGYTF.

The chain couples TRBV6-4 to TRBJ2-3; 8 bases are a match to TRBD2. This CDR3 has 15 amino acids. V shed 3 bases, J shed 4 bases, and the junction held 6 bases outside the gene matches. The germline gives CDR1 MRHNA, CDR2 SNTAGT. DNA for the CDR3: TGTGCCAGCAGTGAATCCGGGGGGGCCGCAGATACGCAGTATTTT. This sequence encodes CASSESGGAADTQYF.

The CDR3, as DNA: TGCGCCAGCAGCCAAGGGGTTGGGACTAGCGGGGGCCCGAGCTCCTACAATGAGCAGTTCTTC. Its protein product is CASSQGVGTSGGPSSYNEQFF. This sequence joins TRBV4-3 and TRBJ2-1; 14 bases fit TRBD2. The junction had 11 bases not matched to a gene; V was cut back by 1 base and J by 0 bases. The germline V gene encodes CDR1 LGHNA and CDR2 YSLEER. The CDR3 loop spans 21 amino acids.

This clone was seen once. This chain links TRBV4-3 with TRBJ2-3; 12 bases fit TRBD2. The V gene end was trimmed by 4 bases and the J gene end by 4 bases; junction bases not matched to a gene: 3. The CDR3 has 15 amino acids. Germline V lookup: CDR1 LGHNA, CDR2 YSLEER. The CDR3 loop is CASSPTSGGADTQYF. CDR3 coding DNA: TGCGCCAGCAGCCCGACTAGCGGGGGCGCAGATACGCAGTATTTT.

V and J are TRBV19 and TRBJ1-2; D uncertain. Per germline, CDR1 LNHDA and CDR2 SQIVND (reference sequence). V lost 6 bases and J lost 0, with 17 bases in between. The CDR3 contains 16 residues. CDR3 in amino acids: CASRRNRESSNYGYTF. CDR3 nucleotide sequence: TGTGCCAGTAGACGAAACAGAGAAAGTTCTAACTATGGCTACACCTTC.

The V gene is TRBV5-1, the J gene TRBJ1-2; weak D call: TRBD1 (5 bases). CDR1 SGHRS and CDR2 YFSETQ come from the germline V gene. The germline V and J ends were trimmed by 0 bases and 4 bases, with 10 bases remaining between them. CDR3 length: 14 amino acids. CDR3 loop: CASSLDRRGYGYTF. CDR3 DNA sequence: TGCGCCAGCAGCTTGGACAGGCGTGGCTATGGCTACACCTTC.

The chain has TRBV5-1 and TRBJ2-1; TRBD2 matches 7 bases. The CDR3 contains 14 residues. The germline gives CDR1 SGHRS, CDR2 YFSETQ. V gave up 0 bases and J gave up 8 bases; unmatched junction bases: 5. The CDR3: CASSLGLAAHEQFF. The CDR3 bases are TGCGCCAGCAGCTTGGGACTAGCTGCACATGAGCAGTTCTTC.

The J gene is TRBJ2-5, the V gene TRBV9; D gene unclear. There are 14 residues in the CDR3. Looked up from germline, CDR1 is SGDLS and CDR2 is YYNGEE. Between the trimmed V and J ends, which lost 0 bases and 5 bases, there was a span of 11 bases. CDR3 sequence: CASSVAGNAETQYF. CDR3 DNA: TGTGCCAGCAGCGTAGCAGGCAACGCGGAGACCCAGTACTTC.

The chain has TRBV9 and TRBJ2-2, with a weak D call TRBD1 (6 bases). Germline CDR1 reads SGDLS; CDR2 reads YYNGEE. The V and J ends lost 0 bases and 1 base respectively, with 16 bases between them. This CDR3 contains 18 residues. The CDR3 loop is CASSVAGVGVKNTGELFF. The CDR3 coding sequence is TGTGCCAGCAGCGTAGCAGGGGTTGGTGTGAAGAACACCGGGGAGCTGTTTTTT.

A single count supports this clone. The chain joins TRBV29-1 to TRBJ2-1; possibly TRBD2 for D (6 bases). The CDR3 sequence is 13 residues long. V was cut by 8 bases and J by 5 bases, with 16 bases left in between. Germline loops: CDR1 SQVTM, CDR2 ANQGSEA. CDR3 loop: CSPVAGSNNEQFF. CDR3 sequence (DNA): TGCAGCCCCGTCGCGGGGTCCAACAATGAGCAGTTCTTC.

The chain employs TRBV18 and TRBJ1-5; TRBD1 agrees at 10 bases. Looked up from germline, CDR1 is KGHSH and CDR2 is LQKENI. J gave up 4 bases and V 4 bases, and 7 bases lay outside the gene matches. The CDR3 consists of 16 residues. The CDR3 reads CASSLAGQGTNQPQHF. CDR3 nucleotide sequence: TGTGCCAGCTCACTCGCGGGACAGGGGACGAATCAGCCCCAGCATTTT.

This clone has only one observation. This chain connects TRBV5-1 to TRBJ2-3; a weak D match, TRBD2 (5 bases). V lost 8 bases, J lost 3 bases, and 25 bases lay in between. CDR1 and CDR2 from the germline V gene are SGHRS and YFSETQ. The CDR3 loop spans 17 amino acids. The DNA for the CDR3 is TGCGCCAGTAGCGTGGTGAGGACCACCAGAGGGACAGATACGCAGTATTTT. Translation: CASSVVRTTRGTDTQYF.

This clone has only one observation. The chain carries TRBV15 and TRBJ1-4, with D perhaps matching TRBD1 (6 bases). Germline V gene sequence: CDR1 LNHNV, CDR2 YYDKDF (reference sequence). V was cut by 1 base and J by 1 base, with 7 bases left in between. The CDR3 totals 15 residues. DNA of the CDR3: TGTGCCACCAGCAGAGGGGGACAAACTAATGAAAAACTGTTTTTT. Amino acids: CATSRGGQTNEKLFF.

J is TRBJ2-5 and V is TRBV5-1; TRBD2 agrees at 9 bases. The germline V gene has CDR1 SGHRS and CDR2 YFSETQ. Germline trimming cut 2 bases from V and 1 base from J; bases unmatched to any gene: 3. The CDR3 contains 15 residues. CDR3 sequence (DNA): TGCGCCAGCAGCTTTGGGCGGGGGGGCCAAGAGACCCAGTACTTC. Protein sequence: CASSFGRGGQETQYF.

The rearrangement uses TRBV6-6 and TRBJ2-5; TRBD1 matches 11 bases. The CDR3 runs 16 residues. CDR1 is MNHNY and CDR2 is SVGAGI in the germline V gene (reference sequence). V trimming: 8 bases; J trimming: 5 bases; junction bases outside the gene matches: 13. The CDR3 DNA reads as TGTGCCAGCGGACGGACAGGGGGCGCGAATGGGGAGACCCAGTACTTC. Translated: CASGRTGGANGETQYF.

The chain links TRBV6-5 to TRBJ2-2; 7 bases are a match to TRBD1. The CDR3 loop spans 15 amino acids. The V segment lost 6 bases and the J segment 0 bases; nucleotides outside the gene matches: 4. The germline CDR1 and CDR2 sequences are MNHEY and SVGAGI. The CDR3 nucleotides read TGTGCCAGCAGACCCGGGACAGCGAACACCGGGGAGCTGTTTTTT. Protein: CASRPGTANTGELFF.

V is TRBV30 and J is TRBJ1-3; weak D call: TRBD1 (5 bases). The CDR3 totals 15 residues. V lost 3 bases and J lost 7, with 19 bases in between. Germline V gene sequence: CDR1 GTSNPN, CDR2 SVGIG (reference sequence). The CDR3 loop is CAWRINQGEGNTIYF. CDR3 nucleotides: TGTGCCTGGAGAATCAATCAGGGTGAAGGGAACACCATATATTTT.